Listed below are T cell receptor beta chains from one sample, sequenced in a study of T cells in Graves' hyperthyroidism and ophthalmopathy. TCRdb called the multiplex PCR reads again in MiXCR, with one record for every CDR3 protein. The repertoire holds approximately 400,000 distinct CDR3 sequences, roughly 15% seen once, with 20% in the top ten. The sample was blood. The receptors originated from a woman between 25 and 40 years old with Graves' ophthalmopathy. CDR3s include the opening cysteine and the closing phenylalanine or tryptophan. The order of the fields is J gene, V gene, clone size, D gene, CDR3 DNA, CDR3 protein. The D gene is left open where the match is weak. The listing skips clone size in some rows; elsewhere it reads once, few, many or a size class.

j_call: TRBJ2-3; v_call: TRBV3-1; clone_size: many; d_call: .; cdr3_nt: TGTGCCAGCAGCCAAGGGGTCGCCAGGGATGCAGATACGCAGTATTTT; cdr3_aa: CASSQGVARDADTQYF
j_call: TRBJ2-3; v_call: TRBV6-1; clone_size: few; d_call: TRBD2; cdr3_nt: TGTGCCAGCAGTGAAGGACTAGCGGGGGCTACGCAGTATTTT; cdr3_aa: CASSEGLAGATQYF
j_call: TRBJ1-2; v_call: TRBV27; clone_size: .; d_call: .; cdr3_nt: TGTGCCAGCAGTTTTAGTCTCTCGGCGAATGGCTACACCTTC; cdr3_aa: CASSFSLSANGYTF
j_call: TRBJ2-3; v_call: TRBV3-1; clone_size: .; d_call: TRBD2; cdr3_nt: TGTGCCAGCAGCCAACCCGGGACTAGCGGCGAAGATACGCAGTATTTT; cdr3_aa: CASSQPGTSGEDTQYF
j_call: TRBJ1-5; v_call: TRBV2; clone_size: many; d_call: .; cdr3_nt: TGTGCCAGCAGTAGAGAGGTATCGGGCAATCAGCCCCAGCATTTT; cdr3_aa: CASSREVSGNQPQHF
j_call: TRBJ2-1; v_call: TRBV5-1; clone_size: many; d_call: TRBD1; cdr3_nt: TGCGCCAGCAGCCTTATACCGGGACAGGGGGCAGGGGAGCAGTTCTTC; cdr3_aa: CASSLIPGQGAGEQFF
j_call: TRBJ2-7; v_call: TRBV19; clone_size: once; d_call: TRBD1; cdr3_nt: TGTGCCAGTAGTCCACGGACAGGGAAGAAGATAGCCTACGAGCAGTACTTC; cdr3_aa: CASSPRTGKKIAYEQYF
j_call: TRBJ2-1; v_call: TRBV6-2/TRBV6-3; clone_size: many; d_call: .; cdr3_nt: TGTGCCAGCAGTTACCGCCTTTTTCCCCTGGGGGGCTACAATGAGCAGTTCTTC; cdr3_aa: CASSYRLFPLGGYNEQFF
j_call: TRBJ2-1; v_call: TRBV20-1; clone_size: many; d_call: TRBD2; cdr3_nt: TGCAGTGCTCCAGCGGGGGGAGAAAATGAGCAGTTCTTC; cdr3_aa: CSAPAGGENEQFF
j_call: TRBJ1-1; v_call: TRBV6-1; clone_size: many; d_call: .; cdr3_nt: TGTGCCAGCAGAGTCAGGAACACTGAAGCTTTCTTT; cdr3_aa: CASRVRNTEAFF
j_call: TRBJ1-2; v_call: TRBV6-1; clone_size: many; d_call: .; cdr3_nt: TGTGCCAGCACCCCGGCCATTTGGGGGGGCTACACCTTC; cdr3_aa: CASTPAIWGGYTF
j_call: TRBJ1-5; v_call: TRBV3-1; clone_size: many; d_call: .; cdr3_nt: TGTGCCAGCAGCCAAGAACAGGGTCGGAATCAGCCCCAGCATTTT; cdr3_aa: CASSQEQGRNQPQHF
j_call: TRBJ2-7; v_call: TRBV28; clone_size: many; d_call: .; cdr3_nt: TGTGCCAGCAGCCCAGCGGCGGTGGGGTACGAGCAGTACTTC; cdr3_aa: CASSPAAVGYEQYF
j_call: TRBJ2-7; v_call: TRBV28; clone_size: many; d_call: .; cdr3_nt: TGTGCCAGCAGTTTAACCGGCACAGGGACCCTCCACGAGCAGTACTTC; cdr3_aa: CASSLTGTGTLHEQYF
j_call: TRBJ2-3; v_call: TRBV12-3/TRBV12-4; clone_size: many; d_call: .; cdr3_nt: TGTGCCAGCACCCCTCGGATCGACGTGCAGGGTACGCAGTATTTT; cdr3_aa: CASTPRIDVQGTQYF
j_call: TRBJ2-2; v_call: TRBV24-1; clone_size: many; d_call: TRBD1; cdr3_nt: TGTGCCACCAGTGGTACGGACAGGGGGAACACCGGGGAGCTGTTTTTT; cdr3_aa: CATSGTDRGNTGELFF
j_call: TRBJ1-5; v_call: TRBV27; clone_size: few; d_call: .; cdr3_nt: TGTGCCAGCAGTAAAGTCCCAAATCAGCCCCAGCATTTT; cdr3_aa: CASSKVPNQPQHF
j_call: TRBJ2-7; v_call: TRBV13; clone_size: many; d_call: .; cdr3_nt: TGTGCCAGCACCCAAAGTAGGGTCTCCTACGAGCAGTACTTC; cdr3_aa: CASTQSRVSYEQYF
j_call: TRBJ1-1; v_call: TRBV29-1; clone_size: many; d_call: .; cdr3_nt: TGCAGCGTTGAATTTCCCACTGAAGCTTTCTTT; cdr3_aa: CSVEFPTEAFF
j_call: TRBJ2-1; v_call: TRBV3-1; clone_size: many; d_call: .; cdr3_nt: TGTGCCAGCAGCAAAGCCCTGTTGGTCTACAATGAGCAGTTCTTC; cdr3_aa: CASSKALLVYNEQFF
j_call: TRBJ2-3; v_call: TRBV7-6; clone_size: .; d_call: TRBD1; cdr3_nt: TGTGCCAGCAGTCCAACAGGGGTCGGCACAGATACGCAGTATTTT; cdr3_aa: CASSPTGVGTDTQYF
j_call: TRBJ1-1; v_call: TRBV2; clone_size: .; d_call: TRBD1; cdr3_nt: TGTGCCAGCAGTCCCGGGACAGGGGCTGGGGTCACTGAAGCTTTCTTT; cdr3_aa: CASSPGTGAGVTEAFF
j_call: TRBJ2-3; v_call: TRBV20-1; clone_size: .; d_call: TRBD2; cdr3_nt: TGCAGTGCTAGAGTTGCTAGCGGGGGGTTCACAGATACGCAGTATTTT; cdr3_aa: CSARVASGGFTDTQYF
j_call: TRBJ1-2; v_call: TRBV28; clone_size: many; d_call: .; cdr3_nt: TGTGCCAGCAGGGCTCAAGGGGGGGCGGGGCGCGGCTACACCTTC; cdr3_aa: CASRAQGGAGRGYTF
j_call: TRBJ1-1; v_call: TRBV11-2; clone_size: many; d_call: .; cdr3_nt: TGTGCCAGCAGCTTTCAGGAGAACACTGAAGCTTTCTTT; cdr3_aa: CASSFQENTEAFF
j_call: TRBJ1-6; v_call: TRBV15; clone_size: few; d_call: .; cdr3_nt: TGTGCCACCAGCAGAGTTGGTGGGGATTCACCCCTCCACTTT; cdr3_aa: CATSRVGGDSPLHF
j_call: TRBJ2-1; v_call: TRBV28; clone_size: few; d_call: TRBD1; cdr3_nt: TGTGCCAGCAGTTTAGGACAGGGGGCGCGGTCCAATGAGCAGTTCTTC; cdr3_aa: CASSLGQGARSNEQFF
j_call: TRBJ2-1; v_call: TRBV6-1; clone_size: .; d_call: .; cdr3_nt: TGTGCCAGCCTCCCAGCAGAGAGCAATGAGCAGTTCTTC; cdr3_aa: CASLPAESNEQFF
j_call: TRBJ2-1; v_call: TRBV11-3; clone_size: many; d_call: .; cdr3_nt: TGTGCCAGCAGCTTAGAACTAGCCTACAATGAGCAGTTCTTC; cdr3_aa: CASSLELAYNEQFF
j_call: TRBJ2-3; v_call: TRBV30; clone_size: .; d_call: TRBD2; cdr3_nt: TGTGCCTGGAGCGACGGCCCGTGGGGGGGGATACCAGATACGCAGTATTTT; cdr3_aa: CAWSDGPWGGIPDTQYF
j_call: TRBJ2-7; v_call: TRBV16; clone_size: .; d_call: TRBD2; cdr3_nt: TGTGCCAGCAGCCCTCTTAGCGGGGGCCCTCAAAGCGAGCAGTACTTC; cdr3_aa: CASSPLSGGPQSEQYF
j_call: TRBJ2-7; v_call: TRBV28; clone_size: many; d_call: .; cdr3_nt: TGTGCCAGCAGTCGACTAGTTCTCTACGAGCAGTACTTC; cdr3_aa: CASSRLVLYEQYF
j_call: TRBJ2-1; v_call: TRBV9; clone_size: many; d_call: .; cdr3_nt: TGTGCCAGCAGCGTAGCGAAGAGCTCCTACAATGAGCAGTTCTTC; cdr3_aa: CASSVAKSSYNEQFF
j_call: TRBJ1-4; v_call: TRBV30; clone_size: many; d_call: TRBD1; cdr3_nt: TGTGCCTGGATGGGACAGTTTAATGAAAAACTGTTTTTT; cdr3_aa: CAWMGQFNEKLFF
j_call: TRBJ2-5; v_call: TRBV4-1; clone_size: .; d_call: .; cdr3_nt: TGCGCCAGCAGCCAAGATTGGACCCAGTACTTC; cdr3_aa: CASSQDWTQYF
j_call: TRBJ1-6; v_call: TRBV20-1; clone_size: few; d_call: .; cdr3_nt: TGCAGTGCTATTGACAGCTCCTATAATTCACCCCTCCACTTT; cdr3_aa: CSAIDSSYNSPLHF
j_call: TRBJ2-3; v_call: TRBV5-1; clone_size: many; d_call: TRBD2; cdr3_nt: TGCGCCAGCAGATGGGGACTAGCGGGGTCACGAGATACGCAGTATTTT; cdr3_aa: CASRWGLAGSRDTQYF
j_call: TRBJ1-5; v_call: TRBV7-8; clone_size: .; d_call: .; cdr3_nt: TGTGCCAGCAGCTTAGAACCGGTTTATAGCAATCAGCCCCAGCATTTT; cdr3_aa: CASSLEPVYSNQPQHF
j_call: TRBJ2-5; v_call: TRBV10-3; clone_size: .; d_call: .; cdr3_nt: TGTGCCATCAGTAGGGACTTAACAGAGACCCAGTACTTC; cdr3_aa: CAISRDLTETQYF
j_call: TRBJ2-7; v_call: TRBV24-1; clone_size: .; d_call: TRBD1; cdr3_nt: TGTGCCACGGGGGAGGACAGGGGATACGAGCAGTACTTC; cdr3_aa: CATGEDRGYEQYF
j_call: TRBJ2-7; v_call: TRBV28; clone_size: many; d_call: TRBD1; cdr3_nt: TGTGCCAGCAGTAAGACAGGGTGGACAGATAGCTCCTACGAGCAGTACTTC; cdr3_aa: CASSKTGWTDSSYEQYF
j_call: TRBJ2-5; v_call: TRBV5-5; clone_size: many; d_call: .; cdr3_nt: TGTGCCAGCAGACAAATAGCGGCAAAGCAAGAGACCCGGTACTTC; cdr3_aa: CASRQIAAKQETRYF
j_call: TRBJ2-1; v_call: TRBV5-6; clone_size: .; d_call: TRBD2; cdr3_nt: TGTGCCAGCAGCTTGGTCGGGGGGGGCAACAATGAGCAGTTCTTC; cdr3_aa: CASSLVGGGNNEQFF
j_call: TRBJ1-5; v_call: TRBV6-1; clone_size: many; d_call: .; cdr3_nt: TGTGCCAGTTGGGGGACCATTAGCAATCAGCCCCAGCATTTT; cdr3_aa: CASWGTISNQPQHF
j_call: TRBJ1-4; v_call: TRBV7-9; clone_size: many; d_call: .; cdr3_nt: TGTGCCAGCAGCTTAGGTCGGACAGCTAATGAAAAACTGTTTTTT; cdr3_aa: CASSLGRTANEKLFF
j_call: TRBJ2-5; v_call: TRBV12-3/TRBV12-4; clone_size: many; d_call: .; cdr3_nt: TGTGCCAGCAGTTTACCCGGGGAGCAAGAGACCCAGTACTTC; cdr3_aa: CASSLPGEQETQYF
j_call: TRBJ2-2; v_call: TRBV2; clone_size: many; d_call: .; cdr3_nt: TGTGCCAGCAGTGAATTTAGACGATCCACCGGGGAGCTGTTTTTT; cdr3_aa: CASSEFRRSTGELFF
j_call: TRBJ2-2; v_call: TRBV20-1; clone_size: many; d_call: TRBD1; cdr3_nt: TGCAGTGCTAGAGTTGGGACAGCCACCGGGGAGCTGTTTTTT; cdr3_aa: CSARVGTATGELFF
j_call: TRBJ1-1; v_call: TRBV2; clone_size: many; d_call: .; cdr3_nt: TGTGCCAGCACGTCGGGCACTGAAGCTTTCTTT; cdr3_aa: CASTSGTEAFF
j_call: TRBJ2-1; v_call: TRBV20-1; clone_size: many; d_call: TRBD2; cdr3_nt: TGCAGTGCTAGAGATCCTCACCTCGGACTAGCGGCTTACAATGAGCAGTTCTTC; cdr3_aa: CSARDPHLGLAAYNEQFF
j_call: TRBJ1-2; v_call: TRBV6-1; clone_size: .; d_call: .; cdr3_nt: TGTGCCAGCGCGTTCCTAAGGACTTCGTACTATGGCTACACCTTC; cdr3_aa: CASAFLRTSYYGYTF
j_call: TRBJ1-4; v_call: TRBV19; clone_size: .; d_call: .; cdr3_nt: TGTGCCAGTAAAAGGCTTAATGAAAAACTGCTTTTT; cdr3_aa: CASKRLNEKLLF
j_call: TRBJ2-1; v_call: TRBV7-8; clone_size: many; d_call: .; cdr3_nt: TGTGCCAGCAGCTTAATCCAGAGCTCCTACAATGAGCAGTTCTTC; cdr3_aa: CASSLIQSSYNEQFF